The present entry profiles one T cell receptor beta chain with its context. Antigen specificity is unknown. This specimen belongs to a study of Ad26.COV2.S vaccination and SARS-CoV-2 variants. On the study more broadly: Each vaccinee took Ad26.COV2.S intramuscularly, once or twice 56 days apart.

Regarding treatment: approximately 18 received Ad26.COV2.S at low or high dose, single or two shots; several received placebo; per-sample allocation not given. Samples were taken on day 63 after the first vaccine or placebo injection. This vaccine is an Ad26 vector that expresses the Wuhan-strain SARS-CoV-2 spike. Profiling relied on immunoSEQ multiplex PCR, and the TCRdb table lists in-frame clones only, not all of them. Altogether approximately 420,000 clones are present, roughly 88% being singletons, with the ten largest covering around 3.6%. Whole-study results and caveats: An underestimation of total T cell responses may have resulted from the TCR breadth and depth analyses. Spike-specific TCR breadth ran higher among vaccine recipients than placebo recipients.

The germline V gene has CDR1 LNHDA and CDR2 SQIVND (reference sequence). This CDR3 has 15 amino acids. Trimming shortened V by 3 bases and J by 2 bases, and 8 bases separated the two germline ends. The sequence derives from a person aged 18-65 years who received the Ad26.COV2.S COVID-19 vaccine or a placebo. The J gene is TRBJ1-6, the V gene TRBV19; D perhaps matches TRBD1 (5 bases). Sequences were derived from peripheral blood, sampled in a trial of Ad26.COV2.S vaccine versus placebo. In nucleotides, the CDR3 is TGTGCCAGTAGTATCTCCAGGGCCTATAATTCACCCCTCCACTTT. This gives the protein CASSISRAYNSPLHF.